The rows below give T cell receptor beta chains drawn from one sample of a study of identifying expanded T cells in peripheral blood. Assay: immunoSEQ multiplex PCR; the TCRdb copy retains only in-frame clones and omits some. The repertoire includes tens of thousands of clones, around 90% of them detected once, and about 20% sits in the top ten. Material: blood. All receptors come from a person between 18 and 69 years old in good health. The CDR3 runs from the conserved cysteine through the conserved F or W.

j_call v_call cdr3_aa
TRBJ2-5 TRBV19 CASSTNTGTQYF
TRBJ2-7 TRBV13 CASSLGPRGYEQYF
TRBJ1-6 TRBV4-3 CASSQDLERTGNSPLHF
TRBJ2-3 TRBV30 CAWSIEGFGTDTQYF
TRBJ1-4 TRBV4-3 CASSQETALKLFF
TRBJ1-1 TRBV11-2 CASSLEMGTVFVAFF
TRBJ2-3 TRBV4-3 CASSQASTDTQYF
TRBJ2-1 TRBV6-5 CASSYLLRTSEKFF
TRBJ1-4 TRBV7-2 CASSWTRAREKLFF
TRBJ2-7 TRBV2 CASSGGGSSF
TRBJ2-5 TRBV2 CASSGTSQETQYF
TRBJ2-4 TRBV19 CASTPGQYLSNIQYF
TRBJ2-7 TRBV7-6 CASSFGTESSYEQYF
TRBJ2-7 TRBV4-3 CASSQLLAGGQVYEQYF
TRBJ2-7 TRBV7-2 CASSLARVKSTYEQYF
TRBJ2-3 TRBV2 CASRGEDTQYF
TRBJ1-3 TRBV6-5 CASSRGFSVSF
TRBJ2-5 TRBV12-5 CASGLIGETQYF
TRBJ2-1 TRBV5-8 CASSLSLLEINEQFF
TRBJ2-3 TRBV6-1 CASFRGDHPDTQYF
TRBJ2-5 TRBV2 CASSEEYSGGVQTQYF
TRBJ1-5 TRBV6-6 CASSYLNSNQPQHF
TRBJ2-1 TRBV5-4 CASSTQADNEQFF
TRBJ2-2 TRBV30 CAWSRGSSSGELFF
TRBJ2-5 TRBV5-1 CASSYEPPTGRRGETQYF
TRBJ1-2 TRBV29-1 CSVEQWPRGYTF
TRBJ2-1 TRBV7-9 CASSLAQNNEQFF
TRBJ1-2 TRBV7-9 CASSPGAGYGYTF
TRBJ1-1 TRBV6-5 CASSQQKAGAEAFF
TRBJ2-2 TRBV7-9 CASSRDKLAVNTGELFF
TRBJ2-5 TRBV7-9 CASSLVGQETQYF
TRBJ1-1 TRBV6-5 CASSWTRNTEAFF
TRBJ1-3 TRBV15 CATSRDSGSGNTIYF
TRBJ2-3 TRBV25-1 CASKDSGGFGTDTQYF
TRBJ1-3 TRBV7-4 CASSRCYAGGSGNTIYF
TRBJ1-5 TRBV28 CASSFPRQGGRSAQHF
TRBJ2-1 TRBV7-2 CASSPLLPNVEQFF
TRBJ2-7 TRBV18 CASSPQRGKGPYEQYF
TRBJ2-7 TRBV4-3 CASSQAYGSSYEQYF
TRBJ1-6 TRBV19 CASSLRGSSYNSPLHF
TRBJ1-1 TRBV4-2 CASSRGRLNTEAFF
TRBJ2-7 TRBV19 CASSIAARGGHYEQYF
TRBJ1-5 TRBV6-1 CASSWGGTGNQPQHF
TRBJ2-1 TRBV10-3 CATTDGGASGEQFF
TRBJ1-1 TRBV15 CATSNPGQGNTEAFF
TRBJ2-5 TRBV5-4 CASSFQGQETQYF
TRBJ2-1 TRBV7-6 CASSLARYYEQFF
TRBJ2-2 TRBV5-1 CASSLGHHLTGELFF
TRBJ1-5 TRBV2 CASSEVGIQPQHF
TRBJ2-6 TRBV4-1 CASSQYRDFSGANVLTF
TRBJ1-5 TRBV5-4 CASSISGNQPQHF
TRBJ1-2 TRBV7-2 CASSLALNYGYTF
TRBJ1-1 TRBV18 CASSPIVLREAEAFF
TRBJ1-2 TRBV7-2 CASSRQANYGYTF
TRBJ1-2 TRBV27 CASSLVQGASPYGYTF
TRBJ2-1 TRBV10-3 CANSGTSPGSYNEQFF
TRBJ2-1 TRBV4-3 CASSPGQGRNEQFF